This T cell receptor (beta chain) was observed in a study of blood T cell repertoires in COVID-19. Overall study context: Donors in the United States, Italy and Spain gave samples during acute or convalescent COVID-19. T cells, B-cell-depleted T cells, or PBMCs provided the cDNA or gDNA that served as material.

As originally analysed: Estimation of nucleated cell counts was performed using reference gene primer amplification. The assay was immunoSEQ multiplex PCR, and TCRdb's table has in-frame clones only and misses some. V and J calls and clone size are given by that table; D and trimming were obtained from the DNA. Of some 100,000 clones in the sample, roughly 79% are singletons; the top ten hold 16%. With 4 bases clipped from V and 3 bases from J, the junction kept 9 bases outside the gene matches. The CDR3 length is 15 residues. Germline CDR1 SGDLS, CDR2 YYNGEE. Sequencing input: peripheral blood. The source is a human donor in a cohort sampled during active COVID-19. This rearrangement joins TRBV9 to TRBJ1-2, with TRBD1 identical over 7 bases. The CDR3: CASSPNLDRDYGYTF. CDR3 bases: TGTGCCAGCAGCCCTAACCTCGACAGGGACTATGGCTACACCTTC. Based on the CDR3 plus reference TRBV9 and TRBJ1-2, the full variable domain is DSGVTQTPKHLITATGQRVTLRCSPRSGDLSVYWYQQSLDQGLQFLIQYYNGEERAKGNILERFSAQQFPDLHSELNLSSLELGDSALYFCASSPNLDRDYGYTFGSGTRLTVV.